The text below deals with one T cell receptor beta chain. This CDR3 has 15 residues. V was clipped by 5 bases and J by 2 bases; unmatched bases: 10. The germline gives CDR1 SQVTM, CDR2 ANQGSEA. Seattle's cohort entered during active infection and was followed longitudinally. Clones were sequenced by immunoSEQ multiplex PCR, and TCRdb holds only the in-frame ones, with some missing. The sample includes about 480,000 clones, around 89% of them seen just once. This sample is drawn from a study of blood T cell repertoires in COVID-19. The overall study: The United States, Italy and Spain were the sources of the acute and convalescent COVID-19 samples. In each case, the material was cDNA or gDNA derived from T cells, B-cell-depleted T cells, or PBMCs.

The sample comprised peripheral blood. The receptor's source is a woman in her fifties or sixties with COVID-19, enrolled during active disease. The genes are TRBV29-1 and TRBJ1-2; 8 nucleotides match TRBD1. The DNA for the CDR3 is TGCAGCGTTTCAGCCACAGGGGGTCCCAACTATGGCTACACCTTC. This codes for CSVSATGGPNYGYTF.